The rows below give T cell receptor beta chains drawn from one sample of a study of type 1 and type 2 diabetes patients. TCRdb used MiXCR to reprocess the multiplex PCR reads, holding one entry per CDR3 protein. The sample includes 270,000 or so distinct CDR3 sequences, 45% to 60% of them seen just once. Sequenced: peripheral blood mononuclear cells (PBMCs). The origin of the receptors is a man aged 18-30 years with type 2 diabetes. The CDR3 runs from the conserved cysteine through the conserved F or W. The order of the fields is clone size, J gene, D gene, V gene, CDR3 DNA, CDR3 protein. A D gene is named only where the DNA matches it firmly. The size field is filled for only some rows; it gives once, few, many or a size class.

abundance: many; j_gene: TRBJ1-4; d_gene: .; v_gene: TRBV15; CDR3nt: TGTGCCACCAGCGGAAGGGAAGGAGGAGGTGAAAAACTGTTTTTT; CDR3aa: CATSGREGGGEKLFF
abundance: few; j_gene: TRBJ2-7; d_gene: .; v_gene: TRBV5-1; CDR3nt: TGCGCCAGCAGCTTGGCGGCTGACGTTTACGAGCAGTACTTC; CDR3aa: CASSLAADVYEQYF
abundance: .; j_gene: TRBJ1-2; d_gene: .; v_gene: TRBV5-1; CDR3nt: TGCGCCAGCAGCTTAGGGACTTCTAGCTATGGCTACACCTTC; CDR3aa: CASSLGTSSYGYTF
abundance: .; j_gene: TRBJ2-5; d_gene: .; v_gene: TRBV15; CDR3nt: TGTGCCACCAGCAGAGATCACGGGACCCAAGAGACCCAGTACTTC; CDR3aa: CATSRDHGTQETQYF
abundance: .; j_gene: TRBJ1-6; d_gene: TRBD1; v_gene: TRBV6-1; CDR3nt: TGTGCCAGCAGTTCACAGGGGGCTGATTATAATTCACCCCTCCACTTT; CDR3aa: CASSSQGADYNSPLHF
abundance: .; j_gene: TRBJ2-7; d_gene: .; v_gene: TRBV2; CDR3nt: TGTGCCAGCAGTGAGGGGTCCTACGAGCAGTACTTC; CDR3aa: CASSEGSYEQYF
abundance: .; j_gene: TRBJ2-2; d_gene: TRBD2; v_gene: TRBV20-1; CDR3nt: TGCAGTGCTACCGCAGGACTAGTAGCCGGGGAGCTGTTTTTT; CDR3aa: CSATAGLVAGELFF
abundance: .; j_gene: TRBJ2-5; d_gene: TRBD2; v_gene: TRBV7-6; CDR3nt: TGTGCCAGCAGCTTAGCGGGGGGACTAGCGGGGATCCAGGTGGAAGAGACCCAGTACTTC; CDR3aa: CASSLAGGLAGIQVEETQYF
abundance: .; j_gene: TRBJ2-3; d_gene: TRBD2; v_gene: TRBV7-3; CDR3nt: TGTGCCAGCAGCTCCCGACTAGCGACTAGCACAGATACGCAGTATTTT; CDR3aa: CASSSRLATSTDTQYF
abundance: .; j_gene: TRBJ2-7; d_gene: TRBD2; v_gene: TRBV28; CDR3nt: TGTGCCAGCAGGAGGAGTAGCGGGAAATACGAGCAGTACTTC; CDR3aa: CASRRSSGKYEQYF
abundance: few; j_gene: TRBJ2-1; d_gene: .; v_gene: TRBV6-5; CDR3nt: TGTGCCAGCAGTTACACTCCCTCCCCCAATGAGCAGTTCTTC; CDR3aa: CASSYTPSPNEQFF
abundance: .; j_gene: TRBJ2-5; d_gene: .; v_gene: TRBV11-1; CDR3nt: TGTGCCAGCAGCCCACAGTTTGGAGAAGAGACCCAGTACTTC; CDR3aa: CASSPQFGEETQYF
abundance: .; j_gene: TRBJ2-2; d_gene: TRBD2; v_gene: TRBV7-7; CDR3nt: TGTGCTATTCCCGGGGGGGCTGCCGGGGAGCTGTTTTTT; CDR3aa: CAIPGGAAGELFF
abundance: many; j_gene: TRBJ2-5; d_gene: .; v_gene: TRBV19; CDR3nt: TGTGCCAGTAGTATAGATCGGACTGCTCTTGAGACCCAGTACTTC; CDR3aa: CASSIDRTALETQYF
abundance: .; j_gene: TRBJ2-1; d_gene: .; v_gene: TRBV27; CDR3nt: TGTGCCAGCAGTTTACTAGGTGTGGATGAGCAGTTCTTC; CDR3aa: CASSLLGVDEQFF
abundance: .; j_gene: TRBJ1-5; d_gene: TRBD1; v_gene: TRBV7-8; CDR3nt: TGTGCCAGCAGCGCAGGGGGTCCCCAGCATTTT; CDR3aa: CASSAGGPQHF
abundance: once; j_gene: TRBJ2-1; d_gene: .; v_gene: TRBV29-1; CDR3nt: TGCAGCGTTGAAACGGGCAATGAGCAGTTCTTC; CDR3aa: CSVETGNEQFF
abundance: few; j_gene: TRBJ2-1; d_gene: TRBD2; v_gene: TRBV7-6; CDR3nt: TGTGCCAGCAGCGCCACCCTAGCGGGGTACAATGAGCAGTTCTTC; CDR3aa: CASSATLAGYNEQFF
abundance: .; j_gene: TRBJ1-1; d_gene: .; v_gene: TRBV6-5; CDR3nt: TGTGCCAGCAGCTTGACAGAGACCAACACTGAAGCTTTCTTT; CDR3aa: CASSLTETNTEAFF
abundance: .; j_gene: TRBJ1-3; d_gene: .; v_gene: TRBV4-3; CDR3nt: TGCGCCAGCAGCCAAGACCGCAACTCTGGAAACACCATATATTTT; CDR3aa: CASSQDRNSGNTIYF
abundance: .; j_gene: TRBJ2-7; d_gene: .; v_gene: TRBV6-6; CDR3nt: TGTGCCAGCCTGGGCAGGACAGACTATCCCTACGAGCAGTACTTC; CDR3aa: CASLGRTDYPYEQYF
abundance: .; j_gene: TRBJ1-5; d_gene: .; v_gene: TRBV6-5; CDR3nt: TGTGCCAGCAGTGAAGCGGAGTTAGGGCAGCCCCAGCATTTT; CDR3aa: CASSEAELGQPQHF
abundance: few; j_gene: TRBJ2-3; d_gene: .; v_gene: TRBV19; CDR3nt: TGTGCCAGTACTGGGGCGGGGATGGATACGCAGTATTTT; CDR3aa: CASTGAGMDTQYF
abundance: .; j_gene: TRBJ2-5; d_gene: .; v_gene: TRBV27; CDR3nt: TGTGCCAGCAGTTTCGCCGGACGGGGCTTAGGGACCCAGTACTTC; CDR3aa: CASSFAGRGLGTQYF
abundance: .; j_gene: TRBJ2-2; d_gene: TRBD2; v_gene: TRBV6-5; CDR3nt: TGTGCCAGTAGCGGGCTAAGGAAAGCCGGGGAGCTGTTTTTT; CDR3aa: CASSGLRKAGELFF
abundance: few; j_gene: TRBJ1-2; d_gene: .; v_gene: TRBV15; CDR3nt: TGTGCCACCACCAGGGGATTCCCAAATCCCCTCTCGGGTGGCTACACCTTC; CDR3aa: CATTRGFPNPLSGGYTF
abundance: many; j_gene: TRBJ2-7; d_gene: TRBD1; v_gene: TRBV15; CDR3nt: TGTGCCACCAGCCCTATCCGGGACAGGGGAACCCCCGAGCAGTACTTC; CDR3aa: CATSPIRDRGTPEQYF
abundance: .; j_gene: TRBJ2-1; d_gene: TRBD1; v_gene: TRBV27; CDR3nt: TGTGCCAGCAGTCCCCACGGGGACAGCTCCTACAATGAGCAGTTCTTC; CDR3aa: CASSPHGDSSYNEQFF
abundance: once; j_gene: TRBJ1-1; d_gene: .; v_gene: TRBV7-9; CDR3nt: TGTGCCAGCAGCCAAGGCCAATCCACTGAAGCTTTCTTT; CDR3aa: CASSQGQSTEAFF
abundance: .; j_gene: TRBJ1-1; d_gene: .; v_gene: TRBV5-1; CDR3nt: TGCGCCAGCAGTTCCCAAGGGACGCCAGGCACTGAAGCTTTCTTT; CDR3aa: CASSSQGTPGTEAFF
abundance: .; j_gene: TRBJ2-7; d_gene: TRBD1; v_gene: TRBV6-6; CDR3nt: TGTGCCAGCAGTTACTCACAGGGGGCCAAGGCCGAGCAGTACTTC; CDR3aa: CASSYSQGAKAEQYF
abundance: .; j_gene: TRBJ1-1; d_gene: TRBD1; v_gene: TRBV20-1; CDR3nt: TGCAGTGCTAGAGCCTTAGACAGGGGGGAAGCTTTCTTT; CDR3aa: CSARALDRGEAFF
abundance: .; j_gene: TRBJ2-3; d_gene: .; v_gene: TRBV7-2; CDR3nt: TGTGCCAGCAGCAATTTCGGAGATACGCAGTATTTT; CDR3aa: CASSNFGDTQYF
abundance: few; j_gene: TRBJ1-2; d_gene: .; v_gene: TRBV5-1; CDR3nt: TGCGCCAGCAGCTTGTCACAAAGTAACTATGGCTACACCTTC; CDR3aa: CASSLSQSNYGYTF
abundance: .; j_gene: TRBJ1-1; d_gene: .; v_gene: TRBV12-5; CDR3nt: TGTGCTAGAGATGTTATGAACACTGAAGCTTTCTTT; CDR3aa: CARDVMNTEAFF
abundance: many; j_gene: TRBJ2-7; d_gene: .; v_gene: TRBV30; CDR3nt: TGTGCCTGGAGTGTAAGTACCACTGGAAGCGAGCAGTACTTC; CDR3aa: CAWSVSTTGSEQYF
abundance: .; j_gene: TRBJ2-7; d_gene: TRBD1; v_gene: TRBV12-3/TRBV12-4; CDR3nt: TGTGCCAGCAGTTTTTTCGGAGACAGGGCCTACGAGCAGTACTTC; CDR3aa: CASSFFGDRAYEQYF
abundance: .; j_gene: TRBJ2-7; d_gene: TRBD2; v_gene: TRBV28; CDR3nt: TGTGCCAGCAGTTATCTAGCGGGCCGATCCTACGAGCAGTACTTC; CDR3aa: CASSYLAGRSYEQYF
abundance: many; j_gene: TRBJ1-1; d_gene: TRBD1; v_gene: TRBV7-8; CDR3nt: TGTGCCAGCAGCTTAGGGACAGGGCGAGTGAACACTGAAGCTTTCTTT; CDR3aa: CASSLGTGRVNTEAFF
abundance: .; j_gene: TRBJ1-1; d_gene: TRBD1; v_gene: TRBV27; CDR3nt: TGTGCCAGCACCCTGGGGGACAGGACTGAAGCTTTCTTT; CDR3aa: CASTLGDRTEAFF
abundance: few; j_gene: TRBJ2-1; d_gene: TRBD2; v_gene: TRBV10-3; CDR3nt: TGTGCCATCAGTGACTCCTCGGGGGGCAATGAGCAGTTCTTC; CDR3aa: CAISDSSGGNEQFF
abundance: .; j_gene: TRBJ2-5; d_gene: TRBD1; v_gene: TRBV27; CDR3nt: TGTGCCAGCAGTCACCCCGGGACAGGTGAAGAGACCCAGTACTTC; CDR3aa: CASSHPGTGEETQYF
abundance: few; j_gene: TRBJ2-5; d_gene: .; v_gene: TRBV19; CDR3nt: TGTGCCAGTAAGCCCCGAGGGCAAGAGACCCAGTACTTC; CDR3aa: CASKPRGQETQYF
abundance: .; j_gene: TRBJ1-2; d_gene: .; v_gene: TRBV5-1; CDR3nt: TGCGCCAGCAACTTGCAGTTGAATCGAGGACAGCGGAACTATGGCTACACCTTC; CDR3aa: CASNLQLNRGQRNYGYTF
abundance: once; j_gene: TRBJ1-1; d_gene: .; v_gene: TRBV19; CDR3nt: TGTGCCAGTAGTATTGGGGTAAGCACTGAAGCTTTCTTT; CDR3aa: CASSIGVSTEAFF
abundance: many; j_gene: TRBJ2-1; d_gene: .; v_gene: TRBV10-3; CDR3nt: TGTGCCATCAGTGATATTTCGGGGAAACATGAGCAGTTCTTC; CDR3aa: CAISDISGKHEQFF
abundance: .; j_gene: TRBJ2-7; d_gene: .; v_gene: TRBV20-1; CDR3nt: TGCAGTGCTACTTTGGCCGGGTCCTACGAGCAGTACTTC; CDR3aa: CSATLAGSYEQYF
abundance: .; j_gene: TRBJ2-2; d_gene: .; v_gene: TRBV19; CDR3nt: TGTGCCAGTAGTATCCCGCGACTCGCCGGGGAGCTGTTTTTT; CDR3aa: CASSIPRLAGELFF
abundance: many; j_gene: TRBJ2-5; d_gene: TRBD2; v_gene: TRBV2; CDR3nt: TGTGCCAGCAGTGGGGACTATCTAGAGACCCAGTACTTC; CDR3aa: CASSGDYLETQYF
abundance: .; j_gene: TRBJ1-1; d_gene: .; v_gene: TRBV19; CDR3nt: TGTGCCAGTAGGGTGACAAAAGACACTGAAGCTTTCTTT; CDR3aa: CASRVTKDTEAFF
abundance: many; j_gene: TRBJ1-2; d_gene: .; v_gene: TRBV14; CDR3nt: TGTGCCAGCAGCCACAGCACAGGCGCATATGGCTACACCTTC; CDR3aa: CASSHSTGAYGYTF
abundance: few; j_gene: TRBJ2-7; d_gene: .; v_gene: TRBV7-8; CDR3nt: TGTGCCAGCAGCTTAGATCCGGGAGCCTACGAGCAGTACTTC; CDR3aa: CASSLDPGAYEQYF
abundance: .; j_gene: TRBJ2-7; d_gene: TRBD2; v_gene: TRBV11-2; CDR3nt: TGTGCCAGCAGCCCCGAGACCGGATGGAGTGTGGTAGCGGGAAGCGAGCAGTACTTC; CDR3aa: CASSPETGWSVVAGSEQYF
abundance: few; j_gene: TRBJ2-5; d_gene: .; v_gene: TRBV18; CDR3nt: TGTGCCAGCTCACCAAGAGAACTCCAAGAGACCCAGTACTTC; CDR3aa: CASSPRELQETQYF
abundance: .; j_gene: TRBJ2-7; d_gene: .; v_gene: TRBV28; CDR3nt: TGTGCCAGCTGCCAGGAGGACGAGCAGTACTTC; CDR3aa: CASCQEDEQYF
abundance: few; j_gene: TRBJ1-4; d_gene: .; v_gene: TRBV19; CDR3nt: TGTGCCAGTAGCACGAAGGGACGGGCTAATGAAAAACTGTTTTTT; CDR3aa: CASSTKGRANEKLFF
abundance: few; j_gene: TRBJ1-1; d_gene: .; v_gene: TRBV19; CDR3nt: TGTGCCTCTACCCGGCAGGGTAAACCGAACACTGAAGCTTTCTTT; CDR3aa: CASTRQGKPNTEAFF
abundance: .; j_gene: TRBJ2-5; d_gene: TRBD1; v_gene: TRBV25-1; CDR3nt: TGTGCCAGCAGGAGACAGGGGAAAGAGACCCAGTACTTC; CDR3aa: CASRRQGKETQYF
abundance: .; j_gene: TRBJ2-7; d_gene: .; v_gene: TRBV5-5; CDR3nt: TGCGCCAGCAGCGTGGGAGTCGAGCAGTACTTC; CDR3aa: CASSVGVEQYF